The clone carrying this T cell receptor beta chain was detected a few times. This sample was taken from a study of T-cell reconstitution after alpha-beta-depleted transplantation in children. The CDR3 is made up of 17 amino acids. Trimming took 2 bases from V and 5 from J, leaving 19 bases between them. Germline CDR1 reads SGHRS; CDR2 reads YFSETQ. Library preparation (for TCRbeta) was performed with unique molecular identifiers. TCRdb redid the calling of the PCR reads with MiXCR, one entry per CDR3 protein. The table records about 98,000 distinct CDR3 sequences, over 6% of them present only once. The sequencing used PBMCs, collected before TCRalphabeta/CD19-depleted stem cell transplant. The clonotype originates from a boy aged 2 to 10 with acute lymphoblastic leukemia, due to receive a stem cell transplant. This chain links TRBV5-1 with TRBJ1-4, with a weak D call TRBD1 (6 bases). The CDR3 bases are TGCGCCAGCAGCTTCAACCCGCAGGGGTCGACGAATGAAAAACTGTTTTTT. It yields the protein CASSFNPQGSTNEKLFF.